Shown below are 11 T cell receptor beta chains from a single sample sequenced in a study of cytomegalovirus exposure and HLA in healthy donors. PCR involved 60 Vbeta and 13 Jbeta primers. The assay was immunoSEQ multiplex PCR, and TCRdb's table has in-frame clones only and misses some. The sample holds about 140,000 clones, roughly 76% seen once. The sample taken for sequencing was PBMCs. All receptors derive from a human donor in good health.

Of note for this clone: One end of the junction varies from germline; a read error may be responsible. V is TRBV7-7 and J is TRBJ2-3, with D perhaps TRBD2 (5 bases). The CDR3 sequence is 13 residues long. Germline values: CDR1 SSHAT, CDR2 FNYEAQ (reference sequence). CDR3 bases: TGTGCTAGCAGCCCAGACTACACAGATACGCAGTATTTT. This translates into CASSPDYTDTQYF. Full variable domain (outside the CDR3, taken from reference TRBV7-7 and TRBJ2-3): GAGVSQSPRYKVTKRGQDVTLRCDPISSHATLYWYQQALGQGPEFLTYFNYEAQPDKSGLPSDRFSAERPEGSISTLTIQRTEQRDSAMYRCASSPDYTDTQYFGPGTRLTVL.

CDR3 nucleotide sequence: TGCAGCGTTCTCCTATCAGGGATCTCTGGAAACACCATATATTTT. As protein: CSVLLSGISGNTIYF. V usage is TRBV29-1 and J usage is TRBJ1-3, with a tentative D call TRBD1 (5 bases). The germline V and J ends were trimmed by 5 bases and 0 bases, with 14 bases remaining between them. Germline CDR1 and CDR2: SQVTM and ANQGSEA. CDR3 length: 15 residues.

CDR3 sequence (DNA): TGTGCCAGCAGCCCGGGGAGGGGACCCTCCTACGAGCAGTACTTC. It specifies CASSPGRGPSYEQYF. The rearrangement links TRBV7-9 to TRBJ2-7, with TRBD2 matching over 7 bases. J lost 0 bases, V lost 5 bases, and 7 bases had no gene match. The CDR3 covers 15 residues. Germline V lookup: CDR1 SEHNR, CDR2 FQNEAQ (reference sequence).

The chain links TRBV18 to TRBJ1-5; no firm D call. This CDR3 has 16 amino acids. Germline V CDR1 and CDR2: KGHSH, LQKENI. The V end was cut by 3 bases, the J end by 5 bases, with 17 bases between. CDR3 residues: CASSPAVAGTDQPQHF. CDR3 sequence (DNA): TGTGCCAGCTCACCGGCCGTTGCAGGAACGGATCAGCCCCAGCATTTT.

The chain is built from TRBV7-6 and TRBJ2-3, with a tentative D call TRBD2 (5 bases). Per the germline V gene, CDR1 is SGHVS and CDR2 is FNYEAQ. Trimming took off 5 bases at V and 0 bases at J, with 9 bases between the two ends. The CDR3 consists of 14 residues. As DNA, the CDR3 is TGTGCCAGCAGCATTAGCGAGAGCACAGATACGCAGTATTTT. Translation: CASSISESTDTQYF.

The CDR3, as DNA: TGCACCAGCAGCCACGCGGGGGGTAACCCTGGGGGGGAGACCCAGTACTTC. This gives the protein CTSSHAGGNPGGETQYF. The rearrangement links TRBV1 to TRBJ2-5; the table's D call of TRBD2 was not tested on the DNA. TRBV1 is a documented pseudogene. There are 17 residues in the CDR3.

The chain uses TRBV5-1 and TRBJ2-3, with D possibly matching TRBD2 (7 bases). The CDR3 consists of 16 residues. The V and J ends lost 1 base and 1 base respectively, with 13 bases between them. The germline V gene has CDR1 SGHRS and CDR2 YFSETQ. The CDR3 DNA follows: TGCGCCAGCAGCTTGCATGGGGGGGCCGGCACAGATACGCAGTATTTT. It specifies CASSLHGGAGTDTQYF.

J is TRBJ1-2 and V is TRBV19, with TRBD1 matching over 10 bases. The CDR3 is 14 residues long. V was pared by 9 bases and J by 6 bases, with 10 bases of the junction left unmatched. Germline assignment: CDR1 LNHDA and CDR2 SQIVND (reference sequence). CDR3 sequence: CASRQGAHGDGYTF. The DNA for the CDR3 is TGTGCCAGCAGACAGGGGGCGCACGGAGATGGCTACACCTTC.

CDR3 sequence: CASSFQGAGANVLTF. CDR3 coding DNA: TGTGCCAGCAGCTTTCAGGGGGCTGGGGCCAACGTCCTGACTTTC. The chain uses TRBV5-6 and TRBJ2-6; 7 bases fit TRBD1. The CDR3 extends over 15 amino acids. Trimming removed 2 bases from V and 2 bases from J; junction bases left unmatched: 1. Germline lookup yields CDR1 SGHDT and CDR2 YYEEEE.

Note on this clone: A read error may produce the germline difference seen at one junction end. In DNA form, the CDR3 reads TGTGCCAGCTCACCGGTCCCGGGACAGGGACAGTATGGTTTTATCTTC. Amino acids: CASSPVPGQGQYGFIF. The rearrangement links TRBV18 to TRBJ2-1; TRBD1 agrees at 9 bases. This CDR3 contains 16 residues. Germline CDR1 reads KGHSH; CDR2 reads LQKENI.

In its sample, this clone was seen once. The V gene is TRBV11-2, the J gene TRBJ2-3; a possible D gene is TRBD1 (5 bases). V was shortened by 5 bases and J by 3 bases, with 15 bases between the two germline ends. The CDR3 contains 15 residues. Germline CDR1 SGHAT, CDR2 FQNNGV. The CDR3, as DNA: TGTGCCAGCAGCCCAACAGGAGATCAGACAGATACGCAGTATTTT. Its protein product is CASSPTGDQTDTQYF.